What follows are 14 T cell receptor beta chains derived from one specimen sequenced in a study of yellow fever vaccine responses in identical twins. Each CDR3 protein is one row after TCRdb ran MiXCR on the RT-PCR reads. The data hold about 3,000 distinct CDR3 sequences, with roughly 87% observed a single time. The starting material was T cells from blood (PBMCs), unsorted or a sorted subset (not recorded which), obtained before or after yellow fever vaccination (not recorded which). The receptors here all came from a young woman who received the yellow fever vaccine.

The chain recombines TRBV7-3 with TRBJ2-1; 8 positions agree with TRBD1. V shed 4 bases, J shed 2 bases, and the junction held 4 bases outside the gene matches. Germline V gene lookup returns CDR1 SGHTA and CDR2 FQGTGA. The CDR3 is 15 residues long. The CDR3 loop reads CASSSTGGPYNEQFF. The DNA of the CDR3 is TGTGCCAGCAGCTCAACAGGGGGTCCCTACAATGAGCAGTTCTTC.

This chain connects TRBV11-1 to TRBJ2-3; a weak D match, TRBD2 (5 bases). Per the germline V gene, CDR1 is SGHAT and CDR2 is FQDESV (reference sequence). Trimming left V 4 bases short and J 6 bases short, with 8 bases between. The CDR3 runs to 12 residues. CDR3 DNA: TGTGCCAGCAGCTCTACGGGGGATACGCAGTATTTT. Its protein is CASSSTGDTQYF.

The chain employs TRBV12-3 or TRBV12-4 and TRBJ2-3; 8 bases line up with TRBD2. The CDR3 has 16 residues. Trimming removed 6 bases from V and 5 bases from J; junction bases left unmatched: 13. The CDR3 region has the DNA TGTGCCAGCAGCGATACTAGCGGAGGGGGGCAAGATACGCAGTATTTT. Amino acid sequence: CASSDTSGGGQDTQYF.

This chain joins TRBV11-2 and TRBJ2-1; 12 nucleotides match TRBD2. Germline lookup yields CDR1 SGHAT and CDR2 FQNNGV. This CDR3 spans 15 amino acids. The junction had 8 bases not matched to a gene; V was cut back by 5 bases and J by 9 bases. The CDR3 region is CASSRGLAGSGEQFF. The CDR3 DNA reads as TGTGCCAGCAGCCGAGGACTAGCGGGGAGTGGTGAGCAGTTCTTC.

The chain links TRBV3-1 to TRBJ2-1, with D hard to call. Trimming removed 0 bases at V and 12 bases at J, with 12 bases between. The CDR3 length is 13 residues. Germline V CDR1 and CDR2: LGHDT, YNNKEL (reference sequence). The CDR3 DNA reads TGTGCCAGCAGCCAAGATTCCAATTCCTGGCAGTTCTTC. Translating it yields CASSQDSNSWQFF.

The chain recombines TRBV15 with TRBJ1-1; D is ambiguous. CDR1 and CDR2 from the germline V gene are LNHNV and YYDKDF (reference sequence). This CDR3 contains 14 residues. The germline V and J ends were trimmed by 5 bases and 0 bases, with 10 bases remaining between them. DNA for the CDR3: TGTGCCACCAGCCTCGGACCCCTGAACACTGAAGCTTTCTTT. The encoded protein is CATSLGPLNTEAFF.

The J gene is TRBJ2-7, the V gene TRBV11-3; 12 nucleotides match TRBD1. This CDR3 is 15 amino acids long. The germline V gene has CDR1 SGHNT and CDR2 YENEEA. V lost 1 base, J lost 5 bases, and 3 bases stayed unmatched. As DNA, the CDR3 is TGTGCCAGCAGCTTAGGGGGGACAGGGGGCAACGAGCAGTACTTC. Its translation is CASSLGGTGGNEQYF.

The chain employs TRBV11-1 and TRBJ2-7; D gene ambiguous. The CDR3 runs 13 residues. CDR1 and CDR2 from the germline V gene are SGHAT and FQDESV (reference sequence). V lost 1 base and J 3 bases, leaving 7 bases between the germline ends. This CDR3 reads CASSLEQLYEQYF. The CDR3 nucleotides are TGTGCCAGCAGCTTAGAACAGCTCTACGAGCAGTACTTC.

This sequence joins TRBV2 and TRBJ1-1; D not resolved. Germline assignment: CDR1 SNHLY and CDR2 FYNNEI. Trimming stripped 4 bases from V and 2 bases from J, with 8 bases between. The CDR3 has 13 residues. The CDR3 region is CASSVSVNTEAFF. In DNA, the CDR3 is TGTGCCAGCAGTGTCTCGGTTAACACTGAAGCTTTCTTT.

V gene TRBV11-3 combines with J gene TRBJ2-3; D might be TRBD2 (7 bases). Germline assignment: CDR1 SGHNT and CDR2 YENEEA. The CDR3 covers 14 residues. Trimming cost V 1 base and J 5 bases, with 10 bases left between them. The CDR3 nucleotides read TGTGCCAGCAGCTTAGGAGGGGGGGGAGATACGCAGTATTTT. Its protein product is CASSLGGGGDTQYF. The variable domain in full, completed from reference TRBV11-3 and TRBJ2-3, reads EAGVVQSPRYKIIEKKQPVAFWCNPISGHNTLYWYLQNLGQGPELLIRYENEEAVDDSQLPKDRFSAERLKGVDSTLKIQPAELGDSAVYLCASSLGGGGDTQYFGPGTRLTVL.

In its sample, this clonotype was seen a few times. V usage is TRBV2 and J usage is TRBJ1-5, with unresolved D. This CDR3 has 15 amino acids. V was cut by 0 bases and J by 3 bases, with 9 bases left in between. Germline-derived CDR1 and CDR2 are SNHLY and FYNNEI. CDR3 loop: CASSEALANNQPQHF. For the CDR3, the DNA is TGTGCCAGCAGTGAAGCCTTGGCCAACAATCAGCCCCAGCATTTT.

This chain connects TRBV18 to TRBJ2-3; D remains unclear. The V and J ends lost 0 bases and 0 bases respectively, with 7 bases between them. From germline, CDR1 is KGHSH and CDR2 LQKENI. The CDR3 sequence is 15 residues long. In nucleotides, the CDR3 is TGTGCCAGCTCACCACCGACAAGAAGCACAGATACGCAGTATTTT. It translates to CASSPPTRSTDTQYF.

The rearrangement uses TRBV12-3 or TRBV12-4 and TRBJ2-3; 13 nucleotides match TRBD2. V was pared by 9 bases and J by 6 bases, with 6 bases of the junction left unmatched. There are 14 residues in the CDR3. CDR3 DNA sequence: TGTGCCAGTTCACTAGCGGGGGGGCTGGATACGCAGTATTTT. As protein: CASSLAGGLDTQYF.

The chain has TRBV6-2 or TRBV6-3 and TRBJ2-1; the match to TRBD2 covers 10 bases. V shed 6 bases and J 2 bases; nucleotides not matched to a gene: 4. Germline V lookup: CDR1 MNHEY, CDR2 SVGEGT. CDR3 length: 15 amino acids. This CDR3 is CASSRLAGTYNEQFF. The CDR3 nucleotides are TGTGCCAGCAGCAGACTAGCGGGCACCTACAATGAGCAGTTCTTC.